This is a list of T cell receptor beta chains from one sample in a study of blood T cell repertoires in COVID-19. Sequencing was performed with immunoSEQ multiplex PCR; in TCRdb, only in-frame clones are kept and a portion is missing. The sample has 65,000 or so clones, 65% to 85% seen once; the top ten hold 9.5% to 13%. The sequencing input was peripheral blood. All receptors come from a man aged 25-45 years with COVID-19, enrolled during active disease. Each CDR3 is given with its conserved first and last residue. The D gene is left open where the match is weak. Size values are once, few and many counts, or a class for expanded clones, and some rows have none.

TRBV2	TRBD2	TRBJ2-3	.	CASIEAGGLTDTQYF	TGTGCCAGCATAGAAGCGGGAGGGCTCACAGATACGCAGTATTTT
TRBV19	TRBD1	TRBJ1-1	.	CASSLGTVINTEAFF	TGTGCCAGTAGTCTCGGGACAGTAATCAACACTGAAGCTTTCTTT
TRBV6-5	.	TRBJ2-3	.	CASGLVGTQYF	TGTGCCAGCGGTCTCGTCGGTACGCAGTATTTT
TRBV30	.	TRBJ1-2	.	CVAPRPQGGYGYTF	TGTGTGGCCCCGAGGCCACAAGGGGGCTATGGCTACACCTTC
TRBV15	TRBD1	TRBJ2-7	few	CATSRTGSGEQYF	TGTGCCACCAGCAGGACAGGGAGCGGCGAGCAGTACTTC
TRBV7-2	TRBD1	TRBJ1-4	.	CASSYAAGTGLGKLFF	TGTGCCAGCAGTTACGCTGCGGGGACAGGGCTAGGAAAACTGTTTTTT
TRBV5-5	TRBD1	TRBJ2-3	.	CASSSRQGGRLRTDTQYF	TGTGCCAGCAGCTCGAGACAGGGGGGACGTCTTCGCACAGATACGCAGTATTTT
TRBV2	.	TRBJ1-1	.	CASSDGGAMNTEAFF	TGTGCCAGCAGTGATGGGGGGGCCATGAACACTGAAGCTTTCTTT
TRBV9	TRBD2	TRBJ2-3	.	CASSVGEGPTDTQYF	TGTGCCAGCAGCGTAGGGGAGGGACCCACAGATACGCAGTATTTT
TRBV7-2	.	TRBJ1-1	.	CASSPTPISWGTTNTEAFF	TGTGCCAGCAGCCCAACCCCGATTTCGTGGGGCACTACGAACACTGAAGCTTTCTTT
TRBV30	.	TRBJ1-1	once	CARGTEGSRNTEAFF	TGTGCCCGCGGTACTGAAGGGAGCCGGAACACTGAAGCTTTCTTT
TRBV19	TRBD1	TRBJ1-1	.	CASRGQGDTEAFF	TGTGCCAGTAGGGGACAGGGGGACACTGAAGCTTTCTTT
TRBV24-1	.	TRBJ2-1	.	CATAEGGNEQFF	TGTGCCACCGCAGAGGGGGGGAATGAGCAGTTCTTC
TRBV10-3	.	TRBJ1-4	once	CAISESEGQSNEKLFF	TGTGCCATCAGTGAGTCGGAGGGGCAGAGTAATGAAAAACTGTTTTTT
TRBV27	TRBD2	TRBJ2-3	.	CASSFNSGSGDTQYF	TGTGCCAGCAGTTTTAATAGCGGGAGTGGAGATACGCAGTATTTT
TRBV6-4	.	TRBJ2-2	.	CASSAARETGELFF	TGTGCCAGCAGTGCCGCTCGGGAGACCGGGGAGCTGTTTTTT
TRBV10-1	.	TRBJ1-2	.	CASRQGGYTF	TGCGCCAGCAGACAGGGTGGCTACACCTTC
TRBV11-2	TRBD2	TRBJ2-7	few	CASSVPGLDDEQYF	TGTGCCAGCAGCGTACCGGGACTAGACGACGAGCAGTACTTC
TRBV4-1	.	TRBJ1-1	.	CASSQGVRDKAFF	TGCGCCAGCAGCCAAGGAGTCCGGGACAAAGCTTTCTTT
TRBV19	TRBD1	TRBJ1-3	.	CASSRGTGVSGNTIYF	TGTGCCAGTAGTAGAGGGACAGGCGTCTCTGGAAACACCATATATTTT
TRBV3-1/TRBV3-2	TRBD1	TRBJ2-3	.	CASSQEGQGIIPDTQYF	TGTGCCAGCAGCCAAGAGGGACAGGGGATAATCCCAGATACGCAGTATTTT
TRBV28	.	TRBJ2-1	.	CASRSGGWFF	TGTGCCAGCAGATCAGGGGGGTGGTTCTTC
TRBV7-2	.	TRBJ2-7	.	CASSLQGLGEQYF	TGTGCCAGCAGCTTACAGGGTCTGGGCGAGCAGTACTTC
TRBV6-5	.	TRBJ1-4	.	CASSYSGFANEKLFF	TGTGCCAGCAGTTACTCCGGGTTCGCTAATGAAAAACTGTTTTTT
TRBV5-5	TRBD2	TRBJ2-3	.	CASSLAEREGTDTQYF	TGTGCCAGCAGCTTGGCAGAGCGGGAGGGCACAGATACGCAGTATTTT
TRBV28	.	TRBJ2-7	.	CASSRQEIYEQYF	TGTGCCAGCAGTCGACAGGAGATATACGAGCAGTACTTC
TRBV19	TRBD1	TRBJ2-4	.	CASSTSGQGGNIQYF	TGTGCCAGTAGTACCTCAGGACAGGGTGGGAACATTCAGTACTTC
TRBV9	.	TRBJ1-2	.	CASTITGGAYGYTF	TGTGCCAGCACCATTACGGGGGGGGCATATGGCTACACCTTC
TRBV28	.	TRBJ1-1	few	CASGSRTDRGAFF	TGTGCCAGCGGGTCGCGAACCGACCGGGGGGCTTTCTTT
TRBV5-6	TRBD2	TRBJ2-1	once	CASSFASGRNNEQFF	TGTGCCAGCAGCTTCGCTAGCGGGAGGAACAATGAGCAGTTCTTC
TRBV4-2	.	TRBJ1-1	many	CASSQTADRPSEAFF	TGTGCCAGCAGCCAGACTGCTGACAGGCCCAGTGAAGCTTTCTTT
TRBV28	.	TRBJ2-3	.	CASSLVRLDTQYF	TGTGCCAGCAGTTTAGTCCGGTTGGATACGCAGTATTTT
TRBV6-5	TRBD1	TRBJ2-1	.	CASSTRTGHNEQFF	TGTGCCAGCAGTACCCGGACAGGGCACAATGAGCAGTTCTTC
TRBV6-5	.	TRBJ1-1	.	CASSSDYHTYTEAFF	TGTGCCAGCAGTTCAGACTACCACACTTACACTGAAGCTTTCTTT
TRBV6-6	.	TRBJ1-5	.	CASSSSQGSDQPQHF	TGTGCCAGCAGTTCCTCACAGGGAAGCGATCAGCCCCAGCATTTT
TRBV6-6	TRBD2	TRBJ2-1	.	CASSRGLEANNEQFF	TGTGCCAGCAGCCGGGGACTAGAAGCTAACAATGAGCAGTTCTTC
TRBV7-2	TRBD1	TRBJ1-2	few	CASSPHLGGTGYGYTF	TGTGCCAGCAGCCCCCACTTAGGAGGGACAGGGTATGGCTACACCTTC
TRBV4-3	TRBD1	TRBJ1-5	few	CASSLHLDRVNQPQHF	TGCGCCAGCAGCCTCCACCTGGACAGGGTCAATCAGCCCCAGCATTTT
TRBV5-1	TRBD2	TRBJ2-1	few	CASSLTLAGLYNEQFF	TGCGCCAGCAGCTTGACCCTAGCGGGATTGTACAATGAGCAGTTCTTC
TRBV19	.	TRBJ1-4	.	CASSIPRGNEKLFF	TGTGCCAGTAGTATCCCTCGAGGAAATGAAAAACTGTTTTTT
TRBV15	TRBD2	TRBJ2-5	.	CATSRDRGLAGVQTQYF	TGTGCCACCAGCAGAGACCGGGGGCTAGCGGGAGTACAGACCCAGTACTTC
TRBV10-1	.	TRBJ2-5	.	CASSEPGQETQYF	TGCGCCAGCAGTGAGCCCGGTCAAGAGACCCAGTACTTC
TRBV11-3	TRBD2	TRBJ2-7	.	CASSRSSGSLYEQYF	TGTGCCAGCAGTCGCTCCAGCGGGAGTTTGTACGAGCAGTACTTC
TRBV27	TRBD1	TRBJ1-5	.	CASRTGFNNQPQHF	TGTGCCAGCAGGACAGGGTTTAACAATCAGCCCCAGCATTTT
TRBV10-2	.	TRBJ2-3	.	CASSGGLTDTQYF	TGCGCCAGCAGTGGGGGGCTCACAGATACGCAGTATTTT
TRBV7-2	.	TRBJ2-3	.	CASSLDGARVDTQYF	TGTGCCAGCAGCTTAGATGGGGCCCGGGTTGATACGCAGTATTTT
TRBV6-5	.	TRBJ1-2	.	CASGDYFNYGYTF	TGTGCCAGCGGGGACTACTTTAACTATGGCTACACCTTC
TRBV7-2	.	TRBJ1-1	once	CASSFPLNRANTEAFF	TGTGCCAGCAGCTTCCCACTGAACAGGGCGAACACTGAAGCTTTCTTT
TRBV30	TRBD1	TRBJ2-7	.	CAWSPGTGRNEQYF	TGTGCCTGGAGTCCGGGGACAGGGCGCAACGAGCAGTACTTC
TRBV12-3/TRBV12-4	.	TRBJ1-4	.	CASNYVRGEKLFF	TGTGCCAGCAATTATGTTCGGGGGGAAAAACTGTTTTTT
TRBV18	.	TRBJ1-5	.	CASSPSNSNQPQHF	TGTGCCAGCTCACCTAGTAATAGCAATCAGCCCCAGCATTTT